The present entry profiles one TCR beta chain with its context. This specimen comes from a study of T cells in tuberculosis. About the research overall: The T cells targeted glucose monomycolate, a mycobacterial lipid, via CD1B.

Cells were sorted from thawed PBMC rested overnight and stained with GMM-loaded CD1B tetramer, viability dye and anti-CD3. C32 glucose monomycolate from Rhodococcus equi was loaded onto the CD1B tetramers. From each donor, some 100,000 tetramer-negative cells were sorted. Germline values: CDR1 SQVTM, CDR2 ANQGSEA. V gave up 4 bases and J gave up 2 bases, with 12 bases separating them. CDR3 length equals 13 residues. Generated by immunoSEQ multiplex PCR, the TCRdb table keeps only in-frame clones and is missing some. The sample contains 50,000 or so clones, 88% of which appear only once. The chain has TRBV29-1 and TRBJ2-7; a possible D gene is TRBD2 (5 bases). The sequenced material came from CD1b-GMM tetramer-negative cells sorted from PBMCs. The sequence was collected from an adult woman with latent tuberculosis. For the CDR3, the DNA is TGCAGCGTTGTCGTCGGGGATACCTACGAGCAGTACTTC. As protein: CSVVVGDTYEQYF.